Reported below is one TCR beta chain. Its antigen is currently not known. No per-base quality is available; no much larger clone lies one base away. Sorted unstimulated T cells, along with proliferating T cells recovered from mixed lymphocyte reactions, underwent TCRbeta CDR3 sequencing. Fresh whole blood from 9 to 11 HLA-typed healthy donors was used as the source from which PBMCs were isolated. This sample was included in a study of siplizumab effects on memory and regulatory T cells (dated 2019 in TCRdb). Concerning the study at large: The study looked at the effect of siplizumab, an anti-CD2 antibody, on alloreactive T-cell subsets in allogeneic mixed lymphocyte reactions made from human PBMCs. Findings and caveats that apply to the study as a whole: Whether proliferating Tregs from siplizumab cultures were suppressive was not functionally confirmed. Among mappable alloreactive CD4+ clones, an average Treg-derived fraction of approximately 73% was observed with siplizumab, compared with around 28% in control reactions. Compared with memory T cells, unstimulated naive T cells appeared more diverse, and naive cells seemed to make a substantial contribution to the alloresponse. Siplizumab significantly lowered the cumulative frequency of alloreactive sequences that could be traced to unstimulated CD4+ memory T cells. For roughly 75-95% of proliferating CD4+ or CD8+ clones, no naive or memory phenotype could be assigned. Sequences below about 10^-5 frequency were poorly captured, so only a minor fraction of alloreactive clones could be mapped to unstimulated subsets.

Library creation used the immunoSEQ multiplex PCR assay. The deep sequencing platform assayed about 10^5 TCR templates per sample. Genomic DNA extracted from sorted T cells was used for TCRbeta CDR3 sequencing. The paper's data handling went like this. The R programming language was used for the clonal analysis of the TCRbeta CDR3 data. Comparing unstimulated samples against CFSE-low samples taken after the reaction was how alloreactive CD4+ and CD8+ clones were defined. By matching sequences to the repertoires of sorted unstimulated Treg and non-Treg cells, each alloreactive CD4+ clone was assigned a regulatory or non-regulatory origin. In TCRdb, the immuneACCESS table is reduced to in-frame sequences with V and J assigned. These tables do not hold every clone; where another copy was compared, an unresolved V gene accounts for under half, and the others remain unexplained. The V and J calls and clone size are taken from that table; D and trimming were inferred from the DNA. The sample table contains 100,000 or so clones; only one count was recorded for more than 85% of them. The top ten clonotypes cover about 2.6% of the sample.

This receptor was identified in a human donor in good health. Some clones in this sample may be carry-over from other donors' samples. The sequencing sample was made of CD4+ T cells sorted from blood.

The sequence in DNA is TGCGCCAGCAGCTTCCTAGCGGGATCAAACACGAATGAGCAGTTCTTC. Protein translation: CASSFLAGSNTNEQFF. The receptor chain draws on TRBV5-1 and TRBJ2-1; a stretch of 9 junction bases matches TRBD2. CDR1 and CDR2 (SGHRS, YFSETQ) derive from the germline V gene. Ends trimmed: V by 2 bases, J by 7 bases; bases unmatched to a gene: 10. Taken from cysteine to phenylalanine, the CDR3 has 16 residues. The kept DNA is CDR3 alone, 48 bases in frame from the first base.